The 16 T cell receptor beta chains listed next were all sequenced from one sample in a study of human CD4 T cells and Enterobacteriaceae. The memory gate held CD4+ cells that were not CD45RA+CCR7+CD95- naive cells, over 98% pure. Measured with immunoSEQ multiplex PCR; TCRdb has only the in-frame clones, and not every one. In the table there are about 25,000 clones, approximately 81% of which are singletons. The sequenced material came from memory CD4+ T cells from blood. The receptors originated from a human donor in good health.

This clone was counted once. V usage is TRBV7-9 and J usage is TRBJ1-6; 8 bases line up with TRBD1. Losses at the gene ends were 6 bases for V and 7 bases for J; bases not matched to a gene: 5. Germline V gives CDR1 SEHNR, CDR2 FQNEAQ (reference sequence). The CDR3 spans 14 residues. Here the CDR3 reads CASRKTGDNSPLHF. CDR3 nucleotides: TGTGCCAGCAGGAAGACAGGGGACAATTCACCCCTCCACTTT.

There are a few counts of this clone. This chain connects TRBV6-5 to TRBJ1-4; D is possibly TRBD1 (5 bases). The ends were cut back, 5 bases at V and 7 bases at J, with 17 bases in the middle. Germline V lookup: CDR1 MNHEY, CDR2 SVGAGI. The CDR3 is 15 amino acids. The CDR3 spells CASSLQEGVSEKLFF. Written as DNA, the CDR3 is TGTGCCAGCAGTCTACAGGAGGGAGTTAGTGAAAAACTGTTTTTT.

This rearrangement joins TRBV5-1 to TRBJ2-1; D possibly corresponds to TRBD1 (6 bases). V gave up 9 bases and J gave up 10 bases, with 20 bases separating them. Germline CDR1 and CDR2: SGHRS and YFSETQ. This CDR3 spans 13 amino acids. Written as DNA, the CDR3 is TGCGCCACTCAGGGGCCCGCGGTGGTAGAGCAGTTCTTC. Its protein product is CATQGPAVVEQFF.

The chain employs TRBV18 and TRBJ1-5; 9 bases are shared with TRBD1. This CDR3 has 14 amino acids. Germline CDR1 reads KGHSH; CDR2 reads LQKENI. The trim removed 5 bases at V and 6 bases at J, leaving 5 bases unmatched. CDR3 loop: CASSSTGGPQPQHF. The CDR3 bases are TGTGCCAGCTCATCTACAGGGGGCCCTCAGCCCCAGCATTTT.

The genes are TRBV5-1 and TRBJ2-2, with 11 bases identical to TRBD2. Trimming removed 2 bases from V and 6 bases from J; junction bases left unmatched: 6. CDR3 length: 16 residues. Germline CDR1 SGHRS, CDR2 YFSETQ. The CDR3 bases are TGCGCCAGCAGCTTACTAGCGGGAGTGAGCGCCGGGGAGCTGTTTTTT. It yields the protein CASSLLAGVSAGELFF.

The CDR3 DNA reads as TGTGCCACCAAGACGGGTGGAAACACCATATATTTT. Residues: CATKTGGNTIYF. J is TRBJ1-3 and V is TRBV19; D gene ambiguous. Germline-derived CDR1 and CDR2 are LNHDA and SQIVND (reference sequence). The CDR3 runs to 12 residues. V lost 10 bases and J 3 bases, leaving 10 bases between the germline ends.

The chain uses TRBV6-5 and TRBJ1-3, with D tentatively TRBD1 (5 bases). Germline V gene sequence: CDR1 MNHEY, CDR2 SVGAGI. The CDR3 extends over 15 amino acids. The V gene lost 7 bases and the J gene lost 4 bases, with 17 bases spanning the gap. DNA of the CDR3: TGTGCCAGCACCCAAAACCCGGGACGGGGAAACACCATATATTTT. As protein: CASTQNPGRGNTIYF.

The rearrangement joins TRBV6-1 to TRBJ2-7, with 7 bases that match TRBD1. Trimming took 6 bases from V and 0 from J; bases not matched to a gene: 8. Germline loops: CDR1 MNHNS, CDR2 SASEGT. The CDR3 sequence is 15 residues long. The CDR3 spells CASRGGQAHSYEQYF. CDR3 sequence (DNA): TGTGCCAGCAGGGGTGGACAGGCGCACTCCTACGAGCAGTACTTC.

The chain recombines TRBV11-2 with TRBJ2-1, with TRBD2 matching 7 bases. V was pared by 3 bases and J by 9 bases, with 8 bases of the junction left unmatched. This CDR3 region has 14 residues. Germline CDR1 is SGHAT and CDR2 is FQNNGV. The CDR3, as DNA: TGTGCCAGCAGCTTTAGTGCCCCGGGGGGTGAGCAGTTCTTC. Protein product: CASSFSAPGGEQFF.

The rearrangement joins TRBV5-1 to TRBJ2-2; 11 positions agree with TRBD1. Germline loops: CDR1 SGHRS, CDR2 YFSETQ. The CDR3 extends over 16 amino acids. V lost 6 bases and J lost 4; bases outside the gene matches: 8. The CDR3 protein is CASTRSGQGATGELFF. Written as DNA, the CDR3 is TGCGCCAGCACACGGAGCGGACAGGGGGCCACCGGGGAGCTGTTTTTT.

This sequence joins TRBV5-1 and TRBJ2-6, with TRBD2 identical over 12 bases. The CDR3 length is 20 residues. The germline V gene encodes CDR1 SGHRS and CDR2 YFSETQ. Trimming took 4 bases from V and 1 from J; bases not matched to a gene: 12. The CDR3 reads CASSLGTSGRRGSGANVLTF. Written as DNA, the CDR3 is TGCGCCAGCAGCCTGGGAACTAGCGGGAGGAGGGGATCTGGGGCCAACGTCCTGACTTTC.

This chain links TRBV5-5 with TRBJ2-3; D gene unclear. The CDR3 spans 12 residues. With 4 bases removed from V and 5 bases from J, the gap between germline ends came to 8 bases. Germline lookup yields CDR1 SGHKS and CDR2 YYEKEE (reference sequence). The CDR3 protein is CASSPPLDTQYF. Here the CDR3 DNA reads TGTGCCAGCAGCCCCCCGTTAGATACGCAGTATTTT. The full variable domain, with the rest looked up from reference TRBV5-5 and TRBJ2-3, is DAGVTQSPTHLIKTRGQQVTLRCSPISGHKSVSWYQQVLGQGPQFIFQYYEKEERGRGNFPDRFSARQFPNYSSELNVNALLLGDSALYLCASSPPLDTQYFGPGTRLTVL.

The chain links TRBV4-1 to TRBJ2-6; D gene ambiguous. Germline CDR1 reads MGHRA; CDR2 reads YSYEKL. The CDR3 consists of 17 residues. V gave up 0 bases and J gave up 2 bases, with 11 bases separating them. The CDR3 loop reads CASSQEVAVTGANVLTF. CDR3 nucleotides: TGCGCCAGCAGCCAAGAAGTGGCCGTCACTGGGGCCAACGTCCTGACTTTC.

The chain carries TRBV10-3 and TRBJ2-1, with TRBD2 matching 16 bases. The CDR3 spans 17 residues. The germline V gene has CDR1 ENHRY and CDR2 SYGVKD. V dropped 6 bases and J dropped 5; count of bases not matched to a gene: 7. Here the CDR3 DNA reads TGTGCCATCAGACCGGGACTAGCGGGAGGGCCACACAATGAGCAGTTCTTC. Its translation is CAIRPGLAGGPHNEQFF.

The J gene is TRBJ1-5, the V gene TRBV19; tentatively, D is TRBD1 (6 bases). V gave up 4 bases and J gave up 1 base, with 17 bases separating them. CDR3 size: 17 residues. Germline-derived CDR1 and CDR2 are LNHDA and SQIVND (reference sequence). This CDR3 reads CASSTTGQRLSNQPQHF. CDR3 DNA sequence: TGTGCCAGTAGTACGACGGGACAAAGATTAAGCAATCAGCCCCAGCATTTT.

The V gene is TRBV4-1, the J gene TRBJ1-1, with TRBD1 identical over 8 bases. The V gene end was trimmed by 0 bases and the J gene end by 5 bases; junction bases not matched to a gene: 8. The CDR3 is made up of 16 amino acids. Germline CDR1 reads MGHRA; CDR2 reads YSYEKL. CDR3 nucleotides: TGCGCCAGCAGCCAAGATCAGGACAGGGCAGGGACTGAAGCTTTCTTT. It translates to CASSQDQDRAGTEAFF.